What follows are 28 T cell receptor beta chains derived from one specimen sequenced in a study of shared clonotypes between healthy human individuals. The table came from immunoSEQ multiplex PCR; TCRdb's copy has only in-frame clones and leaves some out. The sample lists 1,400,000 or so clones; around 98.5% were seen once. Sequencing was performed on naive CD4+ T cells sorted from blood. The subset is: CD45RA+ positively selected. The receptors come from a man aged 25-45 years in good health.

V and J are TRBV20-1 and TRBJ1-2, with D hard to call. The germline CDR1 and CDR2 sequences are DFQATT and SNEGSKA (reference sequence). Trimming removed 4 bases from V and 5 bases from J, with 8 bases in between. The CDR3 consists of 11 residues. CDR3 loop: CSAMGRYGYTF. The CDR3 coding sequence is TGCAGTGCTATGGGCAGATATGGCTACACCTTC.

The V gene is TRBV19, the J gene TRBJ1-1; D possibly corresponds to TRBD1 (5 bases). Germline V gives CDR1 LNHDA, CDR2 SQIVND (reference sequence). The CDR3 loop spans 15 amino acids. V shed 8 bases and J shed 4 bases, with 20 bases lying between them. CDR3 nucleotide sequence: TGTGCCAGTTCCCGGGACTTTACGCCGGGCACTGAAGCTTTCTTT. This encodes CASSRDFTPGTEAFF.

The genes are TRBV9 and TRBJ2-3; 9 nucleotides match TRBD2. From germline, CDR1 is SGDLS and CDR2 YYNGEE. The CDR3 spans 15 residues. V shed 4 bases, J shed 7 bases, and the junction held 10 bases outside the gene matches. The CDR3 DNA is TGTGCCAGCAGCCACCCGGGACTAGCTGAGTATACGCAGTATTTT. Translation gives CASSHPGLAEYTQYF. Filled out from reference TRBV9 and TRBJ2-3, the complete variable domain reads DSGVTQTPKHLITATGQRVTLRCSPRSGDLSVYWYQQSLDQGLQFLIQYYNGEERAKGNILERFSAQQFPDLHSELNLSSLELGDSALYFCASSHPGLAEYTQYFGPGTRLTVL.

In DNA form, the CDR3 reads TGTGCCACCAGCAGAGATTATGGTCGGGGAACTAATGAAAAACTGTTTTTT. Protein: CATSRDYGRGTNEKLFF. The chain combines TRBV15 with TRBJ1-4, with unresolved D. Germline V lookup: CDR1 LNHNV, CDR2 YYDKDF (reference sequence). Trimming shortened V by 0 bases and J by 1 base, and 12 bases separated the two germline ends. The CDR3 spans 17 residues.

This chain joins TRBV7-2 and TRBJ2-7, with TRBD2 matching 11 bases. The CDR3 covers 16 residues. Per the germline V gene, CDR1 is SGHTA and CDR2 is FQGNSA. V lost 5 bases, J lost 3 bases, and 9 bases stayed unmatched. The CDR3 sequence: CASSKIAGGLNYEQYF. The CDR3 DNA reads as TGTGCCAGCAGCAAAATAGCGGGAGGGTTAAACTACGAGCAGTACTTC.

The V and J genes are TRBV7-9 and TRBJ1-1; D gene unclear. There are 10 residues in the CDR3. From germline, CDR1 is SEHNR and CDR2 FQNEAQ (reference sequence). The CDR3 reads CATAGTEAFF. The CDR3, as DNA: TGTGCAACCGCGGGTACTGAAGCTTTCTTT.

The gene calls are TRBV5-1 and TRBJ2-7; tentative D call: TRBD2 (5 bases). The CDR3 spans 16 residues. Trimming stripped 4 bases from V and 6 bases from J, with 23 bases between. Per the germline V gene, CDR1 is SGHRS and CDR2 is YFSETQ. The CDR3 DNA follows: TGCGCCAGCAGCACCCGGAGCGGCCAGCGAGGCGGCGAGCAGTACTTC. Encoded protein: CASSTRSGQRGGEQYF.

The chain links TRBV18 to TRBJ2-1; D uncertain. This CDR3 is 13 amino acids long. CDR1 and CDR2 from the germline V gene are KGHSH and LQKENI. V dropped 6 bases and J dropped 7 bases, with 13 bases sitting between them. The CDR3 DNA sequence: TGTGCCAGCTCCCCTAGGACGGTTAATGAGCAGTTCTTC. Translation gives CASSPRTVNEQFF. Together with reference TRBV18 and TRBJ2-1, the CDR3 gives the full variable domain: NAGVMQNPRHLVRRRGQEARLRCSPMKGHSHVYWYRQLPEEGLKFMVYLQKENIIDESGMPKERFSAEFPKEGPSILRIQQVVRGDSAAYFCASSPRTVNEQFFGPGTRLTVL.

The chain employs TRBV10-3 and TRBJ2-3; no reliable D call. From germline, CDR1 is ENHRY and CDR2 SYGVKD. Trimming stripped 1 base from V and 5 bases from J, with 7 bases between. The CDR3 has 13 residues. The CDR3 region is CAISEFERDTQYF. In nucleotides, the CDR3 is TGTGCCATCAGTGAGTTTGAGCGAGATACGCAGTATTTT.

The chain combines TRBV7-8 with TRBJ1-5, with D possibly being TRBD1 (5 bases). Trimming took 5 bases from V and 1 from J, leaving 9 bases between them. The germline gives CDR1 SGHVS, CDR2 FQNEAQ. The CDR3 consists of 14 residues. CDR3 nucleotides: TGTGCCAGCAGCCCTTGGGGGAGCAATCAGCCCCAGCATTTT. The encoded protein is CASSPWGSNQPQHF. Based on the CDR3 plus reference TRBV7-8 and TRBJ1-5, the full variable domain is GAGVSQSPRYKVAKRGQDVALRCDPISGHVSLFWYQQALGQGPEFLTYFQNEAQLDKSGLPSDRFFAERPEGSVSTLKIQRTQQEDSAVYLCASSPWGSNQPQHFGDGTRLSIL.

CDR3 in amino acids: CASSSHGGETQYF. In DNA form, the CDR3 reads TGTGCCAGCAGCTCCCACGGGGGGGAGACCCAGTACTTC. This rearrangement joins TRBV7-9 to TRBJ2-5, with 7 bases lining up with TRBD2. V lost 4 bases to trimming and J lost 5 bases; unmatched junction nucleotides: 4. CDR1 and CDR2 from the germline V gene are SEHNR and FQNEAQ (reference sequence). This CDR3 is 13 amino acids long.

The V and J genes are TRBV30 and TRBJ1-2, with D possibly TRBD1 on 5 matching bases. CDR3 length: 13 amino acids. Per the germline V gene, CDR1 is GTSNPN and CDR2 is SVGIG (reference sequence). V lost 2 bases and J lost 6, with 13 bases in between. CDR3 DNA: TGTGCCTGGAGTTTGGGCAGGGACCATGGCTACACCTTC. Translation: CAWSLGRDHGYTF.

Concerning this clone itself: Different DNA sequences within this sample yield the same CDR3. The V gene is TRBV18, the J gene TRBJ2-2; 10 nucleotides agree with TRBD2. Trimming removed 3 bases from V and 4 bases from J; junction bases left unmatched: 2. Germline CDR1 and CDR2: KGHSH and LQKENI. The CDR3 has 15 residues. The chain's CDR3 is CASSPASGSTGELFF. Written as DNA, the CDR3 is TGTGCCAGCTCACCGGCTAGCGGGAGCACCGGGGAGCTGTTTTTT.

V and J are TRBV5-8 and TRBJ1-1; D remains ambiguous. V was cut by 0 bases and J by 11 bases, with 17 bases left in between. CDR1 and CDR2 (germline): SGHTS, YDEGEE. This CDR3 is built from 14 residues. CDR3 bases: TGTGCCAGCAGCTTGGCCATGGGGAACTTGGGCGCTTTCTTT. Protein product: CASSLAMGNLGAFF.

The V and J genes are TRBV7-9 and TRBJ2-5; 7 bases agree with TRBD2. V shed 5 bases and J 0 bases; nucleotides not matched to a gene: 6. Germline V gene sequence: CDR1 SEHNR, CDR2 FQNEAQ (reference sequence). The CDR3 covers 15 residues. This chain's CDR3 is CASSQRLAYQETQYF. The CDR3 coding sequence is TGTGCCAGCAGCCAAAGACTAGCATACCAAGAGACCCAGTACTTC.

The rearrangement joins TRBV30 to TRBJ2-1, with D perhaps TRBD2 (5 bases). The V gene's germline CDR1 is GTSNPN and CDR2 SVGIG (reference sequence). Trimming removed 4 bases from V and 4 bases from J, with 14 bases in between. The CDR3 is 14 amino acids. The chain's CDR3 is CAWKAAEAYNEQFF. For the CDR3, the DNA is TGTGCCTGGAAGGCCGCGGAGGCGTACAATGAGCAGTTCTTC.

The chain links TRBV11-2 to TRBJ2-7; D uncertain. Between the trimmed V and J ends, which lost 1 base and 1 base, there was a span of 5 bases. The CDR3 covers 13 residues. The germline CDR1 and CDR2 sequences are SGHAT and FQNNGV. The CDR3 protein is CASSLAESYEQYF. The CDR3 coding sequence is TGTGCCAGCAGCTTAGCGGAGTCCTACGAGCAGTACTTC.

The genes are TRBV18 and TRBJ2-7, with TRBD1 identical over 8 bases. Trimming at V came to 4 bases and at J to 7 bases, leaving 9 bases not matched to a gene. Germline CDR1 is KGHSH and CDR2 is LQKENI. This CDR3 is built from 14 residues. The CDR3 nucleotides read TGTGCCAGCTCACTCAGGACAGGGATTCGTGAGCAGTACTTC. This codes for CASSLRTGIREQYF.

Concerning this clone itself: Within the sample, other DNA sequences also encode this same CDR3. Written as DNA, the CDR3 is TGTGCCAGCTCTCCTACTAGCTCCTACGAGCAGTACTTC. This codes for CASSPTSSYEQYF. The chain couples TRBV18 to TRBJ2-7; maybe TRBD2 (5 bases). Trimming removed 6 bases from V and 0 bases from J, with 9 bases in between. The CDR3 contains 13 residues. Germline CDR1 KGHSH, CDR2 LQKENI.

This chain joins TRBV25-1 and TRBJ2-1, with 11 bases that match TRBD2. Germline loops: CDR1 MGHDK, CDR2 SYGVNS. CDR3 size: 17 residues. J gave up 4 bases and V 6 bases, and 11 bases lay outside the gene matches. The CDR3 nucleotides read TGTGCCAGCAGCCCACTAGCGGGAGTTAATACGTACAATGAGCAGTTCTTC. Translated: CASSPLAGVNTYNEQFF.

Regarding this clone: The identical CDR3 is also encoded by other nucleotide sequences in the sample. The V gene is TRBV6-5, the J gene TRBJ2-7; 7 bases align to TRBD1. The CDR3 runs to 13 residues. Germline-derived CDR1 and CDR2 are MNHEY and SVGAGI. J lost 4 bases, V lost 4 bases, and 4 bases had no gene match. CDR3 protein: CASSSGTVYEQYF. DNA of the CDR3: TGTGCCAGCAGTTCCGGGACAGTGTACGAGCAGTACTTC.

The gene calls are TRBV7-2 and TRBJ2-7, with D maybe TRBD1 (5 bases). This CDR3 region has 13 residues. Trimming removed 5 bases at V and 0 bases at J, with 8 bases between. Germline assignment: CDR1 SGHTA and CDR2 FQGNSA. The DNA of the CDR3 is TGTGCCAGCAGCATCAGGGTCTCCTACGAGCAGTACTTC. This encodes CASSIRVSYEQYF.

In its sample, this clone was seen once. The J gene is TRBJ2-1, the V gene TRBV27; 9 bases align to TRBD2. In germline, CDR1 is MNHEY, CDR2 SMNVEV (reference sequence). CDR3 length: 15 residues. V dropped 6 bases and J dropped 5; count of bases not matched to a gene: 8. Written as DNA, the CDR3 is TGTGCCAGCAGACCACTAGCGGGTACCAACAATGAGCAGTTCTTC. As protein: CASRPLAGTNNEQFF.

The chain recombines TRBV27 with TRBJ2-7, with TRBD1 matching 8 bases. V trimming: 5 bases; J trimming: 6 bases; junction bases outside the gene matches: 12. This CDR3 comprises 15 residues. CDR1 is MNHEY, CDR2 SMNVEV, per germline (reference sequence). CDR3 in amino acids: CASSPWTGISGEQYF. In DNA, the CDR3 is TGTGCCAGCAGTCCGTGGACAGGGATTTCGGGCGAGCAGTACTTC.

J is TRBJ2-7 and V is TRBV28; tentative D call: TRBD2 (6 bases). Germline V gene lookup returns CDR1 MDHEN and CDR2 SYDVKM. Trimming took 1 base from V and 0 from J, leaving 10 bases between them. This CDR3 comprises 15 residues. The CDR3 nucleotides are TGTGCCAGCAGTTTATTAGGGACTCTCTCCTACGAGCAGTACTTC. Its translation: CASSLLGTLSYEQYF.

The gene calls are TRBV5-1 and TRBJ2-3, with TRBD1 matching over 8 bases. Germline lookup yields CDR1 SGHRS and CDR2 YFSETQ. This CDR3 region has 12 residues. V lost 4 bases and J lost 10; bases outside the gene matches: 5. The CDR3 sequence is CASSLDRVSQYF. The CDR3 DNA follows: TGCGCCAGCAGCCTGGACAGGGTTTCGCAGTATTTT.

J is TRBJ2-1 and V is TRBV2; 9 nucleotides match TRBD1. Germline lookup yields CDR1 SNHLY and CDR2 FYNNEI. The CDR3 has 14 amino acids. The trim removed 7 bases at V and 12 bases at J, leaving 13 bases unmatched. The chain's CDR3 is CASTGTGLLFRQFF. The CDR3 DNA reads TGTGCCAGCACCGGGACAGGGCTTCTATTTCGGCAGTTCTTC.

The chain has TRBV19 and TRBJ1-4; 9 nucleotides agree with TRBD1. Germline CDR1 and CDR2: LNHDA and SQIVND (reference sequence). The V segment lost 6 bases and the J segment 7 bases; nucleotides outside the gene matches: 9. The CDR3 length is 15 residues. For the CDR3, the DNA is TGTGCCAGTAGAATAAACCGGGACAGGGTTGAAAAACTGTTTTTT. Translation: CASRINRDRVEKLFF. Drawing the rest from reference TRBV19 and TRBJ1-4, the complete variable domain is DGGITQSPKYLFRKEGQNVTLSCEQNLNHDAMYWYRQDPGQGLRLIYYSQIVNDFQKGDIAEGYSVSREKKESFPLTVTSAQKNPTAFYLCASRINRDRVEKLFFGSGTQLSVL.